This paragraph reports one T cell receptor (beta chain). CDR1 is SQVTM and CDR2 is ANQGSEA in the germline V gene. CDR3 length equals 14 residues. Trimming stripped 4 bases from V and 3 bases from J, with 14 bases between. This record belongs to a study of CD8 T cells in Susac syndrome. RNA, at about 0.45 to 1 ug, was reverse transcribed with random hexamers. TCRdb reanalysed the immunoSEQ multiplex PCR reads using MiXCR and keeps one entry per CDR3 protein. The repertoire has hundreds of thousands of distinct CDR3 sequences, about 94% of them found once; the top ten carry roughly 0.072%. This rearrangement joins TRBV29-1 to TRBJ2-3; unclear D gene. Sequenced: CD4+ T cells from PBMCs. The sequence was obtained from a human donor with multiple sclerosis. In DNA form, the CDR3 reads TGCAGCGTTGTGGCGCCTACCTCTACAGATACGCAGTATTTT. Translation gives CSVVAPTSTDTQYF.